The following is a T cell receptor beta chain sequence with its context. The sample holds many counts of this clonotype. Its antigen is currently not known. The record has no base qualities; no much larger clone is one base away. For CDR1 and CDR2, the germline V gene lists SGHTA and FQGNSA. Clipping removes 5 bases from V and 5 bases from J, with 11 as the unmatched junction base count. The CDR3 numbers 16 residues from cysteine through phenylalanine. The CDR3 DNA has 48 bases and is translated from base 1. The sequencer listed for this sample is Illumina HiSeq 1500. TCRdb redid the processing of the public reads, applying fastp at Q25 and MiXCR, and retained in-frame beta chains. Identical CDR3 proteins give one entry, which carries the most common genes and DNA. Present in this sample are roughly 130,000 distinct CDR3 sequences, 20% to 30% of which were seen just once. The leading ten clones occupy roughly 35% of the sample.

This record belongs to a study of T cell repertoires in cytomegalovirus infection (dated by TCRdb to about 2019). Study-wide context: Donor HLA type was relevant to the analysis, as public TCR beta signatures indicated carriage of CMV infection together with the matching HLA type.

Overall results and qualifications from the work: In both this cohort and an independent cohort of 350 to 400 donors, the cumulative frequency of public TCR beta family members distinguished carriers of CMV infection plus the relevant HLA type. In the ex vivo response, HLA-C-restricted CMV-specific TCR beta clonotypes were dominant, and in two of eight donors the single most frequent clonotype came from this HLA-C-restricted group.

This clonotype was sampled from a human donor in good health (CMV status not recorded). Some clones in this sample may be carry-over from other donors' samples. Material for sequencing was PBMCs, sequenced either directly or after in vitro stimulation (not recorded which). The chain was built from TRBV7-2 and TRBJ2-3; the junction holds 9 bases that match TRBD1. The CDR3 protein is CASSPPGTGHGDTQYF. The nucleotides are TGTGCCAGCAGCCCACCCGGGACAGGGCATGGAGATACGCAGTATTTT.